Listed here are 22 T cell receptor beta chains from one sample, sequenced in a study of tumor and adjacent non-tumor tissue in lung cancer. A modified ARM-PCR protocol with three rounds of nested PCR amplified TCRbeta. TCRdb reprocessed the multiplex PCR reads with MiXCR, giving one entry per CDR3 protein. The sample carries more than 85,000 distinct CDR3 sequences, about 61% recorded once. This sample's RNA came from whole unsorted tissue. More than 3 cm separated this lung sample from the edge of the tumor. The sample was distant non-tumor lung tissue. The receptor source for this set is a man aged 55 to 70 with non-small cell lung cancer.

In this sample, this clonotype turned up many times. CDR3 loop: CSVDPTGRGNTIYF. CDR3 coding DNA: TGCAGCGTTGATCCGACAGGTCGAGGAAACACCATATATTTT. V and J are TRBV29-1 and TRBJ1-3, with D possibly matching TRBD1 (6 bases). V lost 3 bases and J lost 4, with 13 bases in between. CDR1 and CDR2 from the germline V gene are SQVTM and ANQGSEA. The CDR3 consists of 14 residues.

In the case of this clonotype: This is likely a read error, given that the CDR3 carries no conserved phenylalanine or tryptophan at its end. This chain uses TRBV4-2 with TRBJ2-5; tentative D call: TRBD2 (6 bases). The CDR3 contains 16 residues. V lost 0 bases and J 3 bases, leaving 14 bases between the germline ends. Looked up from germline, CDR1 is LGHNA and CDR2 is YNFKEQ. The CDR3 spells CASSQDRYSGEETQYL. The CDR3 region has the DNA TGTGCCAGCAGCCAAGATCGATATAGCGGAGAAGAGACCCAGTACCTC.

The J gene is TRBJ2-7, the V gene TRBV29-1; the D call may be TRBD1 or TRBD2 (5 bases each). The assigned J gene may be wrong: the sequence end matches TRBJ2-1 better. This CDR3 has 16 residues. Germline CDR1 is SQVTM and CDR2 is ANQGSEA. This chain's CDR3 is CSVEGFSGTESYEQFF. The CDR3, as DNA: TGCAGCGTTGAAGGTTTTTCCGGGACGGAATCCTACGAGCAGTTCTTC.

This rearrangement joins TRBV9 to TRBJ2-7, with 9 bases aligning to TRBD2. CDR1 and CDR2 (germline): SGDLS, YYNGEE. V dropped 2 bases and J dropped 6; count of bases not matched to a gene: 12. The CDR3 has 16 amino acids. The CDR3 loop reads CASSVTSGLALGEQYF. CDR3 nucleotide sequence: TGTGCCAGCAGCGTGACCTCGGGACTAGCATTGGGCGAGCAGTACTTC.

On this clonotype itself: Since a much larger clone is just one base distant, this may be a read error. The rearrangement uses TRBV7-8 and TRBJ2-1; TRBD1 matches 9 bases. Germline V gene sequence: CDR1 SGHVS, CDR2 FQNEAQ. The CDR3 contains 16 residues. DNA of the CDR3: TGTGCCAACAGCTTACAGGACAGGGGAGGGTCAAATGAGCAGTTCTTC. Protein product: CANSLQDRGGSNEQFF.

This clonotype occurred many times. The CDR3 coding sequence is TGCAGTGCTAGAGGGACAGGGAGAGAAGGACAGCCCCAGCATTTT. Its protein is CSARGTGREGQPQHF. The chain links TRBV20-1 to TRBJ1-5; 8 bases map to TRBD1. J was trimmed by 7 bases and V by 1 base; bases with no gene match: 9. CDR1 and CDR2 (germline): DFQATT, SNEGSKA (reference sequence). This CDR3 is built from 15 residues.

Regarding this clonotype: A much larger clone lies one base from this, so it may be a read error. In DNA, the CDR3 is TGCGCCAGCAGCTCTCGAGGTGGGGCGGCCTGGAACGAGCAGTACTTC. The encoded protein is CASSSRGGAAWNEQYF. The V call is TRBV5-1, the J call TRBJ2-7, with D possibly TRBD1 on 5 matching bases. Trimming stripped 3 bases from V and 5 bases from J, with 21 bases between. From germline, CDR1 is SGHRS and CDR2 YFSETQ. The CDR3 is 16 amino acids.

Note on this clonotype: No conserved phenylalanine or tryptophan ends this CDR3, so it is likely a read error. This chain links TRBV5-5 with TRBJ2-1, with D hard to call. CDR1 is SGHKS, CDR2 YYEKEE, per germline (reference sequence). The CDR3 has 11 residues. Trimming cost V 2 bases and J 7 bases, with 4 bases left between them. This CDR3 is CASSFSNEQFL. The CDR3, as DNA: TGTGCCAGCAGCTTTAGTAATGAGCAGTTCTTA.

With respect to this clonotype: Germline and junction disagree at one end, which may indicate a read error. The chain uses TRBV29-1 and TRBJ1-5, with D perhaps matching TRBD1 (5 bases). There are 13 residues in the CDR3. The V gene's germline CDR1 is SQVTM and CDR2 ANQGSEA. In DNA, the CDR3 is TGCAGCGTTTCCAAGGGGAACAATGAGCCCCAGCATTTT. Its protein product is CSVSKGNNEPQHF.

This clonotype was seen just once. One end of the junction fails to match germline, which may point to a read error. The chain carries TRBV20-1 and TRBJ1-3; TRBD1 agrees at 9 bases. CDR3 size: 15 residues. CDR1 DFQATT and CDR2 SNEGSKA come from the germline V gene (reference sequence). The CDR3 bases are TGCAGTGCTAGAACAGGGGGCGAGACTGGAAACAGCATATATTTT. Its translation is CSARTGGETGNSIYF.

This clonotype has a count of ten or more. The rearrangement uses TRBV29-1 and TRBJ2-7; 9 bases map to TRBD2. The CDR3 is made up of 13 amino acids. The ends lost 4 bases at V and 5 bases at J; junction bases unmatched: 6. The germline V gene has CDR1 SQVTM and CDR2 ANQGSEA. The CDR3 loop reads CSVVPSGTHEQYF. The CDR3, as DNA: TGCAGCGTTGTGCCTAGCGGGACCCACGAGCAGTACTTC.

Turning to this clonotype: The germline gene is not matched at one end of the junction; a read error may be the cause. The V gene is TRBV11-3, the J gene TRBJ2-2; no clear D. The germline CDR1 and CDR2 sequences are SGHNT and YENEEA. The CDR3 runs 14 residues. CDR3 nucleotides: TGTACCAGCAGCCCCGAGGAGATCGCCGGGGAGCTGTTTTTT. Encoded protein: CTSSPEEIAGELFF.

This CDR3 is CASSSRGGTDRQYF. DNA of the CDR3: TGTGCCAGCAGCTCGAGGGGTGGCACAGATAGGCAATATTTT. The chain joins TRBV11-3 to TRBJ2-3; the D gene could be TRBD1 or TRBD2 (5 bases each). V shed 4 bases and J shed 15 bases, with 23 bases lying between them. The CDR3 sequence is 14 residues long. Germline CDR1 SGHNT, CDR2 YENEEA. Full variable domain (outside the CDR3, taken from reference TRBV11-3 and TRBJ2-3): EAGVVQSPRYKIIEKKQPVAFWCNPISGHNTLYWYLQNLGQGPELLIRYENEEAVDDSQLPKDRFSAERLKGVDSTLKIQPAELGDSAVYLCASSSRGGTDRQYFGPGTRLTVL.

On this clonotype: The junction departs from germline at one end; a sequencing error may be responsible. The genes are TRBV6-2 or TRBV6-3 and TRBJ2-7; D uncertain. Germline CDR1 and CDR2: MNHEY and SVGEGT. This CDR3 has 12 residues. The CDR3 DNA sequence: TGTGCCAGCTGTCAGTTTTTGTACGAGCAATACTTC. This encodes CASCQFLYEQYF.

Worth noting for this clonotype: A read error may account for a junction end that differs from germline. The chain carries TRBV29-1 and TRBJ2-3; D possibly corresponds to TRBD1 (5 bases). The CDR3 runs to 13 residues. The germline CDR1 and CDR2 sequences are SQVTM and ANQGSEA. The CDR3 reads CSAGVTGTDTQYF. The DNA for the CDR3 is TGCAGCGCTGGGGTCACAGGCACAGATACACAGTATTTT.

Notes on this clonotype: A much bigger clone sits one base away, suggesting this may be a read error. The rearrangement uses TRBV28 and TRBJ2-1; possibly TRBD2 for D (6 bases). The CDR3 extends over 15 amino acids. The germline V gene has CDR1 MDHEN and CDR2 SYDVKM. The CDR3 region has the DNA TGTGTCAGCAGCAAAAGCGCGGAGGGAAGCAATGAGCAGTTCTTC. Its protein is CVSSKSAEGSNEQFF.

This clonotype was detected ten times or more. The CDR3 sequence is CASSAGTGDLGYTF. The CDR3 nucleotides read TGTGCCAGCAGCGCCGGGACAGGGGACCTTGGCTACACCTTC. The chain combines TRBV5-4 with TRBJ1-2; 10 nucleotides line up with TRBD1. The CDR3 totals 14 residues. V lost 4 bases and J lost 7; bases outside the gene matches: 7. Germline lookup yields CDR1 SGHNT and CDR2 YYREEE (reference sequence).

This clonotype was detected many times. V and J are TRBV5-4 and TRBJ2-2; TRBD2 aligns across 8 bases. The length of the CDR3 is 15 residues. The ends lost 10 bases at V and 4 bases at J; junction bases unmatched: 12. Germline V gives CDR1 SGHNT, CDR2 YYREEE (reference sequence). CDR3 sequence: CAYRFRGTSTGELFF. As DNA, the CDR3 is TGTGCCTACCGTTTCCGTGGGACTAGCACCGGGGAGCTGTTTTTT.

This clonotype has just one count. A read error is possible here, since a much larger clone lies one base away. CDR3 sequence reads: CAGSSTGQGLETQYF. The CDR3 nucleotides read TGTGCCGGCAGCTCAACTGGACAGGGGCTGGAGACCCAGTACTTC. V usage is TRBV5-4 and J usage is TRBJ2-5; TRBD1 matches at 9 bases. CDR1 and CDR2 (germline): SGHNT, YYREEE (reference sequence). The CDR3 extends over 15 amino acids.

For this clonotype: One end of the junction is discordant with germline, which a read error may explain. CDR3 loop: CTSSQKGFYEQFF. CDR3 in DNA: TGTACCAGCAGTCAAAAGGGCTTCTATGAGCAGTTCTTC. V usage is TRBV7-8 and J usage is TRBJ2-1; the D is unclear. This CDR3 has 13 amino acids. Germline V CDR1 and CDR2: SGHVS, FQNEAQ.

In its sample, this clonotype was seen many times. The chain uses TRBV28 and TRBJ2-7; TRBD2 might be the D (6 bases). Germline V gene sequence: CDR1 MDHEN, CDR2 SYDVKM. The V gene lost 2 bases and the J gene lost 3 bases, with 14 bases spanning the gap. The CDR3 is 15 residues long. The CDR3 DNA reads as TGTGCCAGCAGTTTAGTCACGGCGGGATACTACGAGCAGTACTTC. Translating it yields CASSLVTAGYYEQYF. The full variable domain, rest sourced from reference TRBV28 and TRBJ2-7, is DVKVTQSSRYLVKRTGEKVFLECVQDMDHENMFWYRQDPGLGLRLIYFSYDVKMKEKGDIPEGYSVSREKKERFSLILESASTNQTSMYLCASSLVTAGYYEQYFGPGTRLTVT.

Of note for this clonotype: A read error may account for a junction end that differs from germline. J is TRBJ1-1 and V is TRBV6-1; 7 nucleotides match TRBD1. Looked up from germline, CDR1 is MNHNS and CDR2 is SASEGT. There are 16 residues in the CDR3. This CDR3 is CASSEVPGGLKTEAFF. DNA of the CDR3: TGTGCCAGCAGTGAGGTGCCAGGGGGGTTGAAGACTGAAGCTTTCTTT.